These 26 T cell receptor beta chains share one sample of origin, sequenced in a study of cytomegalovirus exposure and HLA in healthy donors. The PCR ran on 60 Vbeta and 13 Jbeta primers. Only in-frame clones appear in the TCRdb table, and some are missing; sequencing was by immunoSEQ multiplex PCR. The table has roughly 72,000 clones, around two thirds seen once. What was sequenced was PBMCs. These TCRs come from a human donor in good health.

This clone was detected a few times. The V gene is TRBV7-9, the J gene TRBJ2-1; D is possibly TRBD2 (5 bases). The CDR3 is 15 residues long. V dropped 3 bases and J dropped 0 bases, with 9 bases sitting between them. Germline loops: CDR1 SEHNR, CDR2 FQNEAQ (reference sequence). As DNA, the CDR3 is TGTGCCAGCAGCTTGACGGGGAGCTCCTACAATGAGCAGTTCTTC. Its translation is CASSLTGSSYNEQFF.

This clone was picked up a small number of times. CDR3 residues: CAWSLNEPYEQYF. The CDR3 DNA reads TGTGCCTGGAGTCTCAACGAGCCTTACGAGCAGTACTTC. The V and J genes are TRBV30 and TRBJ2-7; D unresolved. The CDR3 is made up of 13 amino acids. With 2 bases removed from V and 4 bases from J, the gap between germline ends came to 12 bases. CDR1 and CDR2 (germline): GTSNPN, SVGIG (reference sequence).

This sequence joins TRBV19 and TRBJ2-6; D might be TRBD1 (6 bases). Germline CDR1 LNHDA, CDR2 SQIVND (reference sequence). The CDR3 is 17 residues long. V lost 1 base and J lost 0, with 10 bases in between. The CDR3: CASSIVGASSGANVLTF. The CDR3, as DNA: TGTGCCAGTAGTATAGTGGGGGCTAGCTCTGGGGCCAACGTCCTGACTTTC. Based on the CDR3 plus reference TRBV19 and TRBJ2-6, the full variable domain is DGGITQSPKYLFRKEGQNVTLSCEQNLNHDAMYWYRQDPGQGLRLIYYSQIVNDFQKGDIAEGYSVSREKKESFPLTVTSAQKNPTAFYLCASSIVGASSGANVLTFGAGSRLTVL.

V and J are TRBV28 and TRBJ1-2; no clear D gene. This CDR3 has 11 amino acids. Germline V gene lookup returns CDR1 MDHEN and CDR2 SYDVKM. The V end lost 2 bases, the J end lost 11 bases, and 9 bases lay between the germline ends. CDR3 residues: CASSLGDRYTF. In DNA form, the CDR3 reads TGTGCCAGCAGTTTAGGAGATCGGTACACCTTC.

The J gene is TRBJ2-5, the V gene TRBV4-1; a weak D match, TRBD2 (5 bases). The germline CDR1 and CDR2 sequences are MGHRA and YSYEKL. This CDR3 comprises 16 residues. Trimming cost V 0 bases and J 1 base, with 12 bases left between them. Written as DNA, the CDR3 is TGCGCCAGCAGCCAAGATCGGGGTGCCCTCCAAGAGACCCAGTACTTC. It specifies CASSQDRGALQETQYF.

V usage is TRBV28 and J usage is TRBJ2-7, with D possibly being TRBD1 (6 bases). CDR3 length: 12 residues. The V end was cut by 2 bases, the J end by 6 bases, with 8 bases between. Germline values: CDR1 MDHEN, CDR2 SYDVKM. The CDR3 DNA is TGTGCCAGCAGTTTAAGGGGGTCCGAGCAGTACTTC. It translates to CASSLRGSEQYF. The entire variable domain, with the rest obtained from reference TRBV28 and TRBJ2-7, is as follows: DVKVTQSSRYLVKRTGEKVFLECVQDMDHENMFWYRQDPGLGLRLIYFSYDVKMKEKGDIPEGYSVSREKKERFSLILESASTNQTSMYLCASSLRGSEQYFGPGTRLTVT.

The chain recombines TRBV9 with TRBJ1-4; no clear D. V lost 4 bases and J lost 4, with 11 bases in between. Germline values: CDR1 SGDLS, CDR2 YYNGEE. The CDR3 is 14 amino acids. The CDR3 DNA sequence: TGTGCCAGCAGCCCGTACGGGGATAATGAAAAACTGTTTTTT. Residues: CASSPYGDNEKLFF.

The J gene is TRBJ1-1, the V gene TRBV5-1; D gene uncertain. Trimming removed 0 bases from V and 1 base from J, with 13 bases in between. Germline V gene sequence: CDR1 SGHRS, CDR2 YFSETQ. The CDR3 extends over 16 amino acids. For the CDR3, the DNA is TGCGCCAGCAGCTTGGGGCCCGGTAGACAGAACACTGAAGCTTTCTTT. The encoded protein is CASSLGPGRQNTEAFF. The full variable domain, completed using reference TRBV5-1 and TRBJ1-1, is KAGVTQTPRYLIKTRGQQVTLSCSPISGHRSVSWYQQTPGQGLQFLFEYFSETQRNKGNFPGRFSGRQFSNSRSEMNVSTLELGDSALYLCASSLGPGRQNTEAFFGQGTRLTVV.

This clone has a single count. The chain combines TRBV2 with TRBJ1-2; 7 nucleotides align to TRBD1. The germline V gene has CDR1 SNHLY and CDR2 FYNNEI. The J segment lost 9 bases and the V segment lost 8 bases, leaving 6 bases of the junction unmatched. This CDR3 contains 11 residues. This CDR3 is CASSTGLSYTF. CDR3 in DNA: TGTGCCAGCTCGACAGGGCTGAGCTACACCTTC.

The rearrangement uses TRBV5-5 and TRBJ1-1; 7 positions match TRBD1. The V segment lost 4 bases and the J segment 6 bases; nucleotides outside the gene matches: 9. Germline assignment: CDR1 SGHKS and CDR2 YYEKEE (reference sequence). The CDR3 is 14 residues long. CDR3 DNA sequence: TGTGCCAGCAGCATTTTTCAAGGGGGCCCTGAAGCTTTCTTT. Protein product: CASSIFQGGPEAFF.

About this clone itself: The junction differs from germline at one of its ends, possibly a read error. The V and J genes are TRBV10-2 and TRBJ1-3; D remains ambiguous. Germline CDR1 WSHSY, CDR2 SAAADI. The CDR3 is 13 residues long. This CDR3 is CASKEGSGNTIYF. The CDR3, as DNA: TGCGCCAGCAAGGAGGGCTCTGGAAACACTATATATTTT.

This sequence joins TRBV19 and TRBJ2-7; D is possibly TRBD1 (5 bases). Germline V CDR1 and CDR2: LNHDA, SQIVND (reference sequence). V was shortened by 5 bases and J by 6 bases, with 20 bases between the two germline ends. The CDR3 runs 15 residues. The CDR3, as DNA: TGTGCCAGTAGTCAAGAGGATGGGCAGGGAACCGAGCAGTACTTC. This translates into CASSQEDGQGTEQYF.

J is TRBJ2-1 and V is TRBV5-1; 8 positions match TRBD2. Germline CDR1 and CDR2: SGHRS and YFSETQ. After removal of 0 bases from V and 6 bases from J, the junction contained 5 bases not matched to a gene. The CDR3 spans 15 residues. CDR3 in DNA: TGCGCCAGCAGCTTGGTAGCGGGATCATTCAATGAGCAGTTCTTC. This codes for CASSLVAGSFNEQFF.

The V call is TRBV5-1, the J call TRBJ2-7, with TRBD1 matching over 9 bases. Germline CDR1 is SGHRS and CDR2 is YFSETQ. The CDR3 loop spans 12 amino acids. V gave up 4 bases and J gave up 10 bases; unmatched junction bases: 6. The CDR3 here is CASSARDRAQYF. In DNA form, the CDR3 reads TGCGCCAGCAGCGCCCGGGACAGGGCCCAGTACTTC.

This clone turned up a few times. The rearrangement links TRBV7-2 to TRBJ2-1; 11 nucleotides line up with TRBD1. V dropped 7 bases and J dropped 2; count of bases not matched to a gene: 4. The germline V gene has CDR1 SGHTA and CDR2 FQGNSA. This CDR3 spans 15 amino acids. The chain's CDR3 is CASTDRGQAYNEQFF. In DNA form, the CDR3 reads TGTGCCAGCACGGACAGGGGGCAAGCCTACAATGAGCAGTTCTTC.

The chain is built from TRBV5-6 and TRBJ1-5; D perhaps matches TRBD1 (5 bases). The V gene's germline CDR1 is SGHDT and CDR2 YYEEEE. The CDR3 spans 15 residues. V lost 2 bases, J lost 0 bases, and 9 bases lay in between. DNA of the CDR3: TGTGCCAGCAGCTTACAGGCGTCTAGCAATCAGCCCCAGCATTTT. This translates into CASSLQASSNQPQHF. The entire variable domain, with the rest obtained from reference TRBV5-6 and TRBJ1-5, is as follows: DAGVTQSPTHLIKTRGQQVTLRCSPKSGHDTVSWYQQALGQGPQFIFQYYEEEERQRGNFPDRFSGHQFPNYSSELNVNALLLGDSALYLCASSLQASSNQPQHFGDGTRLSIL.

The J gene is TRBJ2-7, the V gene TRBV7-3, with TRBD1 matching 7 bases. The ends lost 3 bases at V and 6 bases at J; junction bases unmatched: 5. In germline, CDR1 is SGHTA, CDR2 FQGTGA. This CDR3 is 13 amino acids long. The CDR3, as DNA: TGTGCCAGCAGCTTGACAGGGACCCGCGAGCAGTACTTC. The encoded protein is CASSLTGTREQYF.

The V gene is TRBV30, the J gene TRBJ2-7; no clear D. CDR3 length equals 12 residues. Trimming pared 4 bases from V and 3 bases from J, leaving 10 bases between. Germline V gene lookup returns CDR1 GTSNPN and CDR2 SVGIG (reference sequence). The CDR3 loop reads CAWKLSSYEQYF. In DNA form, the CDR3 reads TGTGCCTGGAAGCTGAGTAGCTACGAGCAGTACTTC.

J is TRBJ2-7 and V is TRBV6-1, with D tentatively TRBD2 (7 bases). V was pared by 2 bases and J by 3 bases, with 11 bases between. Germline CDR1 MNHNS, CDR2 SASEGT. The CDR3 sequence is 14 residues long. Here the CDR3 DNA reads TGTGCCAGCAGTGAACTCGGGGGGCTCTACGAGCAGTACTTC. Its translation is CASSELGGLYEQYF.

On this clone itself: This sample includes further DNA sequences coding for the same CDR3. CDR3 protein: CASSLAGASYNEQFF. The CDR3 DNA reads as TGTGCCAGCAGTTTAGCGGGAGCTTCCTACAATGAGCAGTTCTTC. The chain joins TRBV6-5 to TRBJ2-1, with TRBD2 matching 9 bases. CDR3 length: 15 amino acids. Unmatched junction bases numbered 2, after V lost 4 bases and J lost 1 base. Germline CDR1 reads MNHEY; CDR2 reads SVGAGI.

J is TRBJ1-2 and V is TRBV19, with 8 nucleotides matching TRBD1. CDR1 LNHDA and CDR2 SQIVND come from the germline V gene (reference sequence). V shed 5 bases and J 5 bases; nucleotides not matched to a gene: 4. CDR3 length: 13 residues. CDR3 region: CASSPTGGYGYTF. CDR3 in DNA: TGTGCCAGTAGTCCCACAGGGGGGTATGGCTACACCTTC. Variable domain in full (rest from reference TRBV19 and TRBJ1-2): DGGITQSPKYLFRKEGQNVTLSCEQNLNHDAMYWYRQDPGQGLRLIYYSQIVNDFQKGDIAEGYSVSREKKESFPLTVTSAQKNPTAFYLCASSPTGGYGYTFGSGTRLTVV.

The chain employs TRBV6-1 and TRBJ2-7; 9 bases line up with TRBD1. CDR1 MNHNS and CDR2 SASEGT come from the germline V gene. The CDR3 runs 15 residues. J gave up 6 bases and V 5 bases, and 11 bases lay outside the gene matches. This CDR3 reads CASSSPGQGVSEQYF. The CDR3, as DNA: TGTGCCAGCAGTTCCCCGGGACAGGGAGTTTCCGAGCAGTACTTC.

The chain joins TRBV5-1 to TRBJ2-7; tentatively, D is TRBD2 (5 bases). Germline-derived CDR1 and CDR2 are SGHRS and YFSETQ. CDR3 length: 11 amino acids. V lost 2 bases, J lost 8 bases, and 8 bases lay in between. The CDR3: CASSLREQQYF. Written as DNA, the CDR3 is TGCGCCAGCAGCTTAAGGGAGCAGCAGTACTTC.

This clone was picked up a small number of times. V and J are TRBV4-1 and TRBJ2-7; D gene ambiguous. V was trimmed by 0 bases and J by 4 bases, leaving 13 bases between them. Germline lookup yields CDR1 MGHRA and CDR2 YSYEKL. The CDR3 runs 15 residues. The CDR3 spells CASSQERSALYEQYF. The CDR3 DNA reads as TGCGCCAGCAGCCAAGAGAGAAGCGCCCTATACGAGCAGTACTTC.

The rearrangement uses TRBV5-1 and TRBJ1-1; no firm D call. V was trimmed by 0 bases and J by 3 bases, leaving 18 bases between them. The CDR3 covers 17 residues. Germline V gene sequence: CDR1 SGHRS, CDR2 YFSETQ. In DNA form, the CDR3 reads TGCGCCAGCAGCTTGGTGTCTGGCCGCTCCCGGGACACTGAAGCTTTCTTT. This translates into CASSLVSGRSRDTEAFF.

The rearrangement uses TRBV9 and TRBJ2-3; maybe TRBD1 (6 bases). V lost 2 bases and J lost 0, with 10 bases in between. The CDR3 sequence is 15 residues long. Germline-derived CDR1 and CDR2 are SGDLS and YYNGEE. The CDR3 loop reads CASSVTGVSTDTQYF. CDR3 nucleotides: TGTGCCAGCAGCGTGACAGGCGTTAGCACAGATACGCAGTATTTT.